This T cell receptor beta chain was documented in a study of blood T cell repertoires in COVID-19 (dated by TCRdb to 2018 to 2020). Looking at the study overall: Samples from collaborators originated in the United States, Italy and Spain and spanned both the acute and convalescent phases of COVID-19. The material from the prospective study consisted of cDNA or gDNA derived from T cells, B-cell-depleted T cells, or PBMCs. The dataset comprised deeply sampled blood TCRbeta repertoires from subjects exposed to, actively infected with, or recovered from COVID-19. A freely available public database, intended as a resource for researchers studying the immune response to SARS-CoV-2, is where the repertoires were released. Samples were obtained from the ongoing ImmuneRACE study (first 160 participants) and from 1,254 subjects provided by 6 global collaborators. Sample metadata almost always included a de-identified subject ID, COVID-19 status, age in years and sex. Where available, HLA class I and class II types were taken from metadata supplied by the sample provider and were not determined by assay-based typing.

TCRbeta CDR3 regions were amplified from genomic DNA using the immunoSEQ Assay, a bias-controlled multiplex PCR. Processing in the source paper ran as follows. Within the assay, amplification of reference gene primers was used to estimate how many nucleated cells each sample contained. To quantify the absolute abundance of each unique TCRbeta CDR3 rearrangement, sequence reads were collapsed and filtered. Productive Simpson clonality was computed per sample as the square root of Simpson's diversity index over productive rearrangements. TCRdb re-hosts the immuneACCESS table, in-frame sequences only. Its copies lack some clones; in the studies checked, an unresolved V gene accounts for under half of them, and the cause for the rest is not known. That table is the source of V, J and clone size, and D and trimming were worked out from the DNA. Present in this sample are some 90,000 clones, around four fifths of which were seen just once. Approximately 10% of the sample rests with the top ten.

The research as a whole found: Clinical and demographic metadata were provided uncurated, with the amount varying by source and participant.

About this clone itself: Which antigen it targets is not known. Base qualities are not provided; no much larger clone lies one nucleotide away.

The collaborating institutions used their own protocols to collect whole blood in K2EDTA tubes. For TCRbeta analysis, collaborators shipped samples in one of three forms: frozen whole blood, isolated PBMCs, or DNA extracted from either of those sample types. The CDR3 goes from the cysteine to the phenylalanine over 13 residues. CDR3 DNA is the only sequence kept; it has 39 bases, read in frame from the first base. V is shortened by 5 bases, J by 4 bases, and the region joining them spans 10 bases. CDR1 and CDR2 were assigned from the germline V gene (reference sequence) as LNHDA and SQIVND. The rearranged segments are TRBV19 and TRBJ2-3; TRBD2 is a possible D gene, resting on 6 matching bases. The sequence came from a human donor in a cohort sampled during active COVID-19. Sample: peripheral blood. Here is the DNA: TGTGCCAGTAGTTTCGGGAGCCCAGATACGCAGTATTTT. Its protein is CASSFGSPDTQYF.